This record looks at one T cell receptor (beta chain) sequence and its context. As handled by the study authors: Amplification of reference gene primers was used by the study to estimate nucleated cell counts. The table came from immunoSEQ multiplex PCR; TCRdb's copy has only in-frame clones and leaves some out. The V and J calls and clone size are taken from that table; D and trimming were inferred from the DNA. Of over 80,000 clones listed, roughly nine tenths are singletons. This entry belongs to a study of blood T cell repertoires in COVID-19. On the study more broadly: The United States, Italy and Spain supplied acute and convalescent COVID-19 samples. T cells, B-cell-depleted T cells, or PBMCs supplied cDNA or gDNA.

Sequencing was carried out using peripheral blood. This TCR came from a middle-aged man with acute or convalescent COVID-19.

CDR3 in amino acids: CASSEVRVGGEQYF. The DNA for the CDR3 is TGTGCCAGCAGTGAAGTCAGGGTAGGTGGCGAGCAGTACTTC. V usage is TRBV2 and J usage is TRBJ2-7; D possibly corresponds to TRBD1 (5 bases). Germline CDR1 reads SNHLY; CDR2 reads FYNNEI. Trimming took off 1 base at V and 6 bases at J, with 13 bases between the two ends. There are 14 residues in the CDR3.